Shown below are 2 T cell receptor beta chains from a single sample sequenced in a study of cytomegalovirus exposure and HLA in healthy donors. This PCR relied on a set of 60 Vbeta primers and 13 Jbeta primers. The data were produced by immunoSEQ multiplex PCR, yet TCRdb's version contains in-frame clones alone and is incomplete. The profile covers approximately 99,000 clones, with 73% appearing a single time and less than 4% taken by the ten largest. Material for sequencing was PBMCs. The source is a man in his forties in good health and CMV-seronegative.

CDR3 amino acids: CAWSTGGGGGETQYF. The CDR3 DNA sequence: TGTGCCTGGAGTACCGGCGGCGGGGGGGGAGAGACCCAGTACTTC. The V call is TRBV30, the J call TRBJ2-5, with 9 bases aligning to TRBD2. Germline trimming cut 2 bases from V and 4 bases from J; bases unmatched to any gene: 8. This CDR3 region has 15 residues. The germline V gene encodes CDR1 GTSNPN and CDR2 SVGIG (reference sequence).

This chain uses TRBV5-1 with TRBJ2-1, with D perhaps matching TRBD1 (5 bases). Trimming removed 4 bases at V and 4 bases at J, with 9 bases between. Per the germline V gene, CDR1 is SGHRS and CDR2 is YFSETQ. This CDR3 is 13 amino acids long. The CDR3 sequence: CASSDTGYNEQFF. The CDR3 nucleotides read TGCGCCAGCAGCGATACAGGATACAATGAGCAGTTCTTC.